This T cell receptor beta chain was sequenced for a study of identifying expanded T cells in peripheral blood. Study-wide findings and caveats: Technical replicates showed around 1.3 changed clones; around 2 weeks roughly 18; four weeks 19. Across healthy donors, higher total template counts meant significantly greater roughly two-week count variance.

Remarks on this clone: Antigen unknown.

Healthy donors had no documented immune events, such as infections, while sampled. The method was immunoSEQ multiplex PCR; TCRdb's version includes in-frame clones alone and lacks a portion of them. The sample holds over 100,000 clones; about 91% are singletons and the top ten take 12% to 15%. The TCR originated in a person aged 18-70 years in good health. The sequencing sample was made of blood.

The CDR3 spells CASSEQGSYEQYF. CDR3 sequence (DNA): TGTGCCAGCAGTGAACAGGGGTCCTACGAGCAGTACTTC. The J gene is TRBJ2-7, the V gene TRBV6-1, with D possibly TRBD1 on 6 matching bases. CDR1 and CDR2 from the germline V gene are MNHNS and SASEGT. The CDR3 spans 13 residues. V shed 2 bases and J shed 1 base, with 6 bases lying between them.